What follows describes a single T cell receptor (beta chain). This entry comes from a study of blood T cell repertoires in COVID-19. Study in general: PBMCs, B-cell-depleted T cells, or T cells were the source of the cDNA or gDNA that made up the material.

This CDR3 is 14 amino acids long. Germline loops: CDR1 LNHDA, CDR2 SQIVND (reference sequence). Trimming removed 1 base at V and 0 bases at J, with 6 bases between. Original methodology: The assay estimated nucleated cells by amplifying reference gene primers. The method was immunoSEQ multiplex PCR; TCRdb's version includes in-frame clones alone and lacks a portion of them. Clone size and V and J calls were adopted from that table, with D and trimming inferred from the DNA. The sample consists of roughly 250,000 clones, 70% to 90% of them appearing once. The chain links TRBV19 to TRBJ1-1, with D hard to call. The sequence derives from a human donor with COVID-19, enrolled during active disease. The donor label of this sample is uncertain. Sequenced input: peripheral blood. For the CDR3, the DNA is TGTGCCAGTAGTATAGGGCAGATGAACACTGAAGCTTTCTTT. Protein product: CASSIGQMNTEAFF. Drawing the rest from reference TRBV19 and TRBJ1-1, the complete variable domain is DGGITQSPKYLFRKEGQNVTLSCEQNLNHDAMYWYRQDPGQGLRLIYYSQIVNDFQKGDIAEGYSVSREKKESFPLTVTSAQKNPTAFYLCASSIGQMNTEAFFGQGTRLTVV.